The 11 T cell receptor beta chains below all came from one sample that was sequenced in a study of blood T cell repertoires in COVID-19. TCRdb's table, derived via immunoSEQ multiplex PCR, lists solely in-frame clones and lacks some. This repertoire shows roughly 200,000 clones, approximately 85% found once; its top ten account for about 5%. Sample: peripheral blood. The receptors stem from a woman older than 75 with acute or convalescent COVID-19.

The rearrangement uses TRBV2 and TRBJ2-3; possibly TRBD2 for D (5 bases). Between the trimmed V and J ends, which lost 2 bases and 8 bases, there was a span of 14 bases. CDR1 is SNHLY, CDR2 FYNNEI, per germline. The CDR3 is 14 residues long. The CDR3 nucleotides are TGTGCCAGCAGTGAAATAGTCGGTGGAGGTACGCAGTATTTT. Its protein is CASSEIVGGGTQYF.

V and J are TRBV19 and TRBJ2-7, with 7 positions matching TRBD2. Trimming took 6 bases from V and 6 from J; bases not matched to a gene: 11. The germline gives CDR1 LNHDA, CDR2 SQIVND (reference sequence). The CDR3 extends over 14 amino acids. The CDR3: CASSAGVTSTEQYF. The CDR3 nucleotides are TGTGCCAGTAGCGCGGGGGTGACGAGCACCGAGCAGTACTTC.

This chain connects TRBV4-3 to TRBJ1-2, with a tentative D call TRBD1 (6 bases). V shed 1 base and J shed 8 bases, with 11 bases lying between them. Germline CDR1 reads LGHNA; CDR2 reads YSLEER. The CDR3 covers 13 residues. CDR3 nucleotide sequence: TGCGCCAGCAGCCAAGTCAGGGGTCTCGGCTACACCTTC. Residues: CASSQVRGLGYTF.

This clone was picked up a small number of times. V and J are TRBV4-3 and TRBJ1-6, with D maybe TRBD1 (5 bases). Trimming left V 0 bases short and J 8 bases short, with 11 bases between. The germline gives CDR1 LGHNA, CDR2 YSLEER. The CDR3 length is 15 residues. CDR3 sequence reads: CASSQDQGTDSPLHF. The CDR3 DNA reads as TGCGCCAGCAGCCAAGATCAGGGAACTGATTCACCCCTCCACTTT.

V is TRBV2 and J is TRBJ1-2; TRBD1 is a possible D gene (5 bases). This CDR3 is 13 amino acids long. V lost 2 bases, J lost 7 bases, and 11 bases lay in between. Germline V gene sequence: CDR1 SNHLY, CDR2 FYNNEI. The CDR3 sequence is CASSEQLQGGYTF. The CDR3 nucleotides are TGTGCCAGCAGTGAACAGCTTCAGGGTGGCTACACCTTC.

This sequence joins TRBV2 and TRBJ2-5; possibly TRBD1 for D (6 bases). V was clipped by 4 bases and J by 3 bases, with 9 bases between them. Looked up from germline, CDR1 is SNHLY and CDR2 is FYNNEI. CDR3 size: 13 residues. The CDR3 sequence is CASSVGQKETQYF. The DNA of the CDR3 is TGTGCCAGCAGTGTAGGACAGAAAGAGACCCAGTACTTC.

To note about this clone: The same CDR3 arises from other DNA sequences in this sample as well. The gene calls are TRBV3-1 (or the pseudogene TRBV3-2) and TRBJ2-5; TRBD2 matches 13 bases. Per the germline V gene, CDR1 is LGHDT and CDR2 is YNNKEL (reference sequence). V lost 1 base, J lost 5 bases, and 4 bases stayed unmatched. The CDR3 has 16 residues. The CDR3 sequence: CASSQGLAGGRETQYF. CDR3 DNA sequence: TGTGCCAGCAGCCAAGGACTAGCGGGAGGCCGGGAGACCCAGTACTTC.

The rearrangement uses TRBV4-2 and TRBJ2-1; D possibly corresponds to TRBD1 (6 bases). V gave up 3 bases and J gave up 0 bases, with 12 bases separating them. The CDR3 is 16 residues long. Germline CDR1 and CDR2: LGHNA and YNFKEQ. The CDR3: CASSHTGTNSYNEQFF. CDR3 DNA: TGTGCCAGCAGCCATACCGGGACAAACTCCTACAATGAGCAGTTCTTC.

V and J are TRBV6-5 and TRBJ1-4; D is unclear. Germline V gene lookup returns CDR1 MNHEY and CDR2 SVGAGI. The CDR3 sequence is 14 residues long. V was trimmed by 4 bases and J by 4 bases, leaving 10 bases between them. The CDR3 here is CASSSSSDNEKLFF. The CDR3, as DNA: TGTGCCAGCAGTTCGAGTAGTGATAATGAAAAACTGTTTTTT.

The CDR3 region has the DNA TGTGCCAGCAGTGATCAACTGGGGGCAGGGTTCCAGTATTTT. This gives the protein CASSDQLGAGFQYF. The chain links TRBV6-4 to TRBJ2-3, with D possibly TRBD1 on 6 matching bases. The V gene lost 3 bases and the J gene lost 12 bases, with 19 bases spanning the gap. Germline CDR1 is MRHNA and CDR2 is SNTAGT. This CDR3 has 14 residues.

The chain uses TRBV19 and TRBJ2-4; 8 nucleotides match TRBD2. This CDR3 comprises 17 residues. From germline, CDR1 is LNHDA and CDR2 SQIVND (reference sequence). The V segment lost 5 bases and the J segment 4 bases; nucleotides outside the gene matches: 13. CDR3 protein: CASSPRGGRHPKNIQYF. In DNA, the CDR3 is TGTGCCAGTAGTCCCCGGGGGGGGCGACACCCAAAAAACATTCAGTACTTC.